This TCR beta chain originates from a study of T cell changes during pregnancy in multiple sclerosis. Losses at the gene ends were 8 bases for V and 6 bases for J; bases not matched to a gene: 5. Germline lookup yields CDR1 ENHRY and CDR2 SYGVKD. CDR3 length equals 14 residues. Here immunoSEQ multiplex PCR was the method, and the copy in TCRdb shows in-frame clones only, minus some. Of 53,000 or so clones in the sample, approximately 94% were seen once. Sequencing used CD4+ T cells from peripheral blood mononuclear cells, obtained in the second trimester of pregnancy. This receptor was taken from a female donor with multiple sclerosis, enrolled in a pregnancy study. The rearrangement joins TRBV10-3 to TRBJ2-2; TRBD2 matches 11 bases. As DNA, the CDR3 is TGTGCCATCCATAGCGGGGGGGCCCCCGGGGAGCTGTTTTTT. This translates into CAIHSGGAPGELFF.